The clone carrying this T cell receptor (beta chain) has a single count. Repertoires were generated with immunoSEQ multiplex PCR, while TCRdb's copy carries only in-frame clones and drops some. The table records some 12,000 clones, roughly 87% of them present only once. Tumor samples were taken before definitive surgery or chemotherapy. The sample belongs to a study of high-grade serous ovarian cancer treatment subgroups. V dropped 5 bases and J dropped 3; count of bases not matched to a gene: 5. The CDR3 has 15 amino acids. The germline gives CDR1 MNHEY, CDR2 SVGAGI. The sequence was collected from a human donor with high-grade serous ovarian cancer. V usage is TRBV6-5 and J usage is TRBJ1-5; 9 nucleotides match TRBD1. Material: tumor tissue. As DNA, the CDR3 is TGTGCCAGCAGTATCGGGACAGGGTACAATCAGCCCCAGCATTTT. Amino acids: CASSIGTGYNQPQHF.